This record looks at one T cell receptor (beta chain) sequence and its context. A read error may produce the germline difference seen at one junction end. The assay was immunoSEQ multiplex PCR, and TCRdb's table has in-frame clones only and misses some. The sample contains fewer than 300,000 clones, 90% to 95% of which appear only once. Germline V gives CDR1 MNHEY, CDR2 SMNVEV (reference sequence). The CDR3 has 15 amino acids. The sample comes from a study of blood T cell repertoires in COVID-19. Study-level background: Sources were T cells, B-cell-depleted T cells, or PBMCs; the material itself was cDNA or gDNA.

The receptor was isolated from a woman in her 30s with COVID-19, enrolled during active disease. Sequenced material: peripheral blood. V and J are TRBV27 and TRBJ1-2, with D perhaps TRBD1 (6 bases). The CDR3 DNA reads TGTGCCAGTAGTTTCGTTTCGGGGGGCGGCTATGGCTACACCTTC. The encoded protein is CASSFVSGGGYGYTF.